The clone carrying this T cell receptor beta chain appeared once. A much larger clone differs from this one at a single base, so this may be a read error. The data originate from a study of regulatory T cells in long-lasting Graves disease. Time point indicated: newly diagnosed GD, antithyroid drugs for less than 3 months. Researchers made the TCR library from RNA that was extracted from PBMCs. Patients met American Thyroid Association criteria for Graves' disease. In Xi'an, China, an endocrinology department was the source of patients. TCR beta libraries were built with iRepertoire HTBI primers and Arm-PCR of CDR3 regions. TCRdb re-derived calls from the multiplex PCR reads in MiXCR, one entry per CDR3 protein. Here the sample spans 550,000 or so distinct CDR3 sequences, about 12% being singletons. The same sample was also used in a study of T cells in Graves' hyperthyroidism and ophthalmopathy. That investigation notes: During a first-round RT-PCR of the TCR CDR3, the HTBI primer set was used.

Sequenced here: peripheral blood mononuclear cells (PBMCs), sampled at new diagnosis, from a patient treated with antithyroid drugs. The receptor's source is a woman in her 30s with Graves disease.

CDR3 protein: CASSLVGTQSDEQFF. The DNA of the CDR3 is TGTGCCAGCAGCTTAGTTGGGACTCAAAGCGACGAGCAGTTCTTC. The chain joins TRBV7-2 to TRBJ2-1; TRBD2 might be the D (6 bases). The CDR3 extends over 15 amino acids. Trimming shortened V by 1 base and J by 10 bases, and 17 bases separated the two germline ends. Germline CDR1 reads SGHTA; CDR2 reads FQGNSA.